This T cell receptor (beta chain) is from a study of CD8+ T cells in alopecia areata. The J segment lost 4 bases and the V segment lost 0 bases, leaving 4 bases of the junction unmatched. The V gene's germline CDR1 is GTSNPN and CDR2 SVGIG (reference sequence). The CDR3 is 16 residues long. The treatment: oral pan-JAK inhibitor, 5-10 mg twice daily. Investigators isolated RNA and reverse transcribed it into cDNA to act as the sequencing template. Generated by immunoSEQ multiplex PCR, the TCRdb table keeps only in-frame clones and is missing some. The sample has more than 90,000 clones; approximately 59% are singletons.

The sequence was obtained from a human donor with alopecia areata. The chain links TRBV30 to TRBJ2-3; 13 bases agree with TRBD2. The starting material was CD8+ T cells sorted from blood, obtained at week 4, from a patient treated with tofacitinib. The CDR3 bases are TGTGCCTGGAGTGTGGGCACTAGCGGGGGGGCAGATACGCAGTATTTT. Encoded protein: CAWSVGTSGGADTQYF.